This record looks at one TCR beta chain sequence and its context. Its antigen is unidentified. Those who donated, Caucasian adults without exception, all lived in Nashville, Tennessee. The data were obtained in a study of shared clonotypes between healthy human individuals. Study-level findings and limits: How much donors shared clonotypes was expected to be affected by sequencing depth.

Here immunoSEQ multiplex PCR was the method, and the copy in TCRdb shows in-frame clones only, minus some. The sample lists 950,000 to 1,100,000 clones, roughly 80% occurring once. The germline V gene has CDR1 LGHNA and CDR2 YSLEER. V trimming: 3 bases; J trimming: 4 bases; junction bases outside the gene matches: 12. The CDR3 is 17 amino acids. Input material: memory CD4+ T cells sorted from blood. Subset indicated: CD45RA-negative fraction. This TCR came from a man younger than 30 in good health. The gene calls are TRBV4-3 and TRBJ2-7; 10 bases align to TRBD1. The CDR3 region has the DNA TGCGCCAGCAGCCAGGGACCCCAGTGGACAGGGGGTTACGAGCAGTACTTC. This codes for CASSQGPQWTGGYEQYF.